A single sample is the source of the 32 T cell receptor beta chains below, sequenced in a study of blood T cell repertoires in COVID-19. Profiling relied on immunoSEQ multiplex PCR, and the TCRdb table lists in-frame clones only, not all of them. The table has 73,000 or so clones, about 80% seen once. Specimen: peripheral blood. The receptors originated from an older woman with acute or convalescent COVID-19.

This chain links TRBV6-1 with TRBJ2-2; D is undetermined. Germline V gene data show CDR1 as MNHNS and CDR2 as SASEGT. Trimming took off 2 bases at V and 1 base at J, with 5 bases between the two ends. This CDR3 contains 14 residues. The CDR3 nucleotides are TGTGCCAGCAGTGAAATAGTGAACACCGGGGAGCTGTTTTTT. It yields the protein CASSEIVNTGELFF.

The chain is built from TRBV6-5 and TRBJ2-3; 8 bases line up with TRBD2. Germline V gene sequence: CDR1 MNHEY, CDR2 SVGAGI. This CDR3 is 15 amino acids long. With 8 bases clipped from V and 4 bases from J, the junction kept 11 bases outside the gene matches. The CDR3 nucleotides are TGTGCCAGCCGATCCCCGGGACTAGGAGCAGATACGCAGTATTTT. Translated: CASRSPGLGADTQYF.

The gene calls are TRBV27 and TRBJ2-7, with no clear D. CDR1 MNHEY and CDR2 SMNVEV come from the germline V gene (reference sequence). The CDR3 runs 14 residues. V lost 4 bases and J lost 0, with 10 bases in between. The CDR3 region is CASSSARISYEQYF. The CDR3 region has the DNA TGTGCCAGCAGTTCGGCTAGAATCTCCTACGAGCAGTACTTC.

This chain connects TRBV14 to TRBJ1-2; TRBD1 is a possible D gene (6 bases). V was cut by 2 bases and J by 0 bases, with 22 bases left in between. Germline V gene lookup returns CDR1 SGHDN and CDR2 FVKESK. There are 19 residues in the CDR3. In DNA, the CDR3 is TGTGCCAGCAGCCAAAGTCACAGGGACACTTTTATAGCTAACTATGGCTACACCTTC. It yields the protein CASSQSHRDTFIANYGYTF.

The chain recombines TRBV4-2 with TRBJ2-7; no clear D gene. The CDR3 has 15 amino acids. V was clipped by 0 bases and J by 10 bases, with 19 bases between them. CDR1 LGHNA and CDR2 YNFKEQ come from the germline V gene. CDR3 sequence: CASSQDYGSSDSQYF. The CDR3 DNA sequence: TGTGCCAGCAGCCAAGATTATGGTAGCAGCGACTCACAGTACTTC.

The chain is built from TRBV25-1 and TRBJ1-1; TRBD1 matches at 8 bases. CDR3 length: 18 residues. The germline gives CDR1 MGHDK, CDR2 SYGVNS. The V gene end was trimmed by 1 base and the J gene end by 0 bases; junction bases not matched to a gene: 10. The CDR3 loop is CASSESKSRGRMNTEAFF. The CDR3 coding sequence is TGTGCCAGCAGTGAATCCAAAAGCAGGGGGCGGATGAACACTGAAGCTTTCTTT.

The CDR3 here is CASSALANEQFF. The CDR3 region has the DNA TGTGCCAGCAGCGCACTAGCTAATGAGCAGTTCTTC. The chain is built from TRBV2 and TRBJ2-1; tentative D call: TRBD2 (6 bases). The CDR3 length is 12 residues. V lost 6 bases to trimming and J lost 7 bases, with 10 bases between them. Germline assignment: CDR1 SNHLY and CDR2 FYNNEI.

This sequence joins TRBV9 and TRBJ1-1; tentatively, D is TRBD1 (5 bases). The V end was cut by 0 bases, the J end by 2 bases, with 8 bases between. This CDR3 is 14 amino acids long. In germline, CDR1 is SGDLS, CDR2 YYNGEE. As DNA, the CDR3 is TGTGCCAGCAGCGTAGCTGGGGCCAACACTGAAGCTTTCTTT. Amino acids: CASSVAGANTEAFF.

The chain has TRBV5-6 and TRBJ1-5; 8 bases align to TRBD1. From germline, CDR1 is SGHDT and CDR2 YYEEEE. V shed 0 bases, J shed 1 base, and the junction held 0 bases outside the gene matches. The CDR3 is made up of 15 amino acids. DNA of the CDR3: TGTGCCAGCAGCTTGGGACAGGGGAGCAATCAGCCCCAGCATTTT. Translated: CASSLGQGSNQPQHF.

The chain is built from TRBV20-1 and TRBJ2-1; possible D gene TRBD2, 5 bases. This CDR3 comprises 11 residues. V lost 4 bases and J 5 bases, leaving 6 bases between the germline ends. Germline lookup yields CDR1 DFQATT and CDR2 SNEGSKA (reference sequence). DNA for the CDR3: TGCAGTGCTACGGGGAACAATGAGCAGTTCTTC. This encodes CSATGNNEQFF.

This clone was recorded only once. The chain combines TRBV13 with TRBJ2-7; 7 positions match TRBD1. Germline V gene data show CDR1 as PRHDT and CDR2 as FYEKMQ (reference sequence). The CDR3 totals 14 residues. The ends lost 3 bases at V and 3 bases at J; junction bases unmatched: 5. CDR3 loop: CASSLNRGVYEQYF. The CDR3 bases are TGTGCCAGCAGCTTGAACAGGGGAGTCTACGAGCAGTACTTC.

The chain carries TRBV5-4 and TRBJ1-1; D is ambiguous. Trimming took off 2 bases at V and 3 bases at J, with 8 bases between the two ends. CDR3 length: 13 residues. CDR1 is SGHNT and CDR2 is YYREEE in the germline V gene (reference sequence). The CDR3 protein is CASSFGEDTEAFF. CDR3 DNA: TGTGCCAGCAGCTTCGGGGAGGACACTGAAGCTTTCTTT.

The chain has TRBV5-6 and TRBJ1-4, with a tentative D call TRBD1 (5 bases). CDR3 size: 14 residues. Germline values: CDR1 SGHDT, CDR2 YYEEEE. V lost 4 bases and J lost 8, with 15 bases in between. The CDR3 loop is CASSNKGRKEKLFF. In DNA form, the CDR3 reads TGTGCCAGCAGCAACAAGGGGCGTAAAGAAAAACTGTTTTTT.

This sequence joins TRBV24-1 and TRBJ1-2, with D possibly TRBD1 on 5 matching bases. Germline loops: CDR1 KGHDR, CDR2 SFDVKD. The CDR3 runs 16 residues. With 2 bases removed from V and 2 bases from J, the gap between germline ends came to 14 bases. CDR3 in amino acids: CATSDYGGGNNYGYTF. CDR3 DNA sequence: TGTGCCACCAGTGATTATGGGGGAGGAAACAACTATGGCTACACCTTC.

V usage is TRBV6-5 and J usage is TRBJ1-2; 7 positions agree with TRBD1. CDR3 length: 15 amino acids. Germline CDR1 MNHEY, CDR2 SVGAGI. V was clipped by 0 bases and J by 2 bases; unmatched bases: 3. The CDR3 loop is CASSYSVTGNYGYTF. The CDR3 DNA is TGTGCCAGCAGTTACTCGGTGACAGGGAACTATGGCTACACCTTC.

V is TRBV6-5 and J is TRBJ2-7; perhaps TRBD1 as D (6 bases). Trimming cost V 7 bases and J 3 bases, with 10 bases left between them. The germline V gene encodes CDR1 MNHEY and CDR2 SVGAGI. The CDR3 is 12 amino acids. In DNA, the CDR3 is TGTGCCAGCATCCAGGGGAACTACGAGCAGTACTTC. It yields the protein CASIQGNYEQYF.

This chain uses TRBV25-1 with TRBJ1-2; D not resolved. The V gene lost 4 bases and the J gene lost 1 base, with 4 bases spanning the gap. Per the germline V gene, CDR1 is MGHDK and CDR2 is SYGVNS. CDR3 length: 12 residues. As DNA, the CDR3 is TGTGCCAGCAGTGCAATTAACTATGGCTACACCTTC. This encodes CASSAINYGYTF.

Written as DNA, the CDR3 is TGTGCCAGCAGTGGTCAGGGGCGGGAAAAACTGTTTTTT. Translation gives CASSGQGREKLFF. J is TRBJ1-4 and V is TRBV2, with TRBD1 as a possible D gene (6 bases). Trimming removed 4 bases at V and 8 bases at J, with 11 bases between. Germline lookup yields CDR1 SNHLY and CDR2 FYNNEI. This CDR3 is 13 amino acids long.

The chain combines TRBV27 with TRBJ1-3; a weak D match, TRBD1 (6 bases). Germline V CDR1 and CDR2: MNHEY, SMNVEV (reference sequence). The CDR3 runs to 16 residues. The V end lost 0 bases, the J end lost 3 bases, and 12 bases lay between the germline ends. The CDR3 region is CASSLSGRGGGNTIYF. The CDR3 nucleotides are TGTGCCAGCAGTTTATCGGGCAGGGGTGGTGGAAACACCATATATTTT.

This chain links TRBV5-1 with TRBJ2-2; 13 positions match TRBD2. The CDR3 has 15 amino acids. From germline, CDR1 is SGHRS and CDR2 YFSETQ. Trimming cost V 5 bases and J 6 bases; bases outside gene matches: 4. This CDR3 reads CASRPGLAGAGELFF. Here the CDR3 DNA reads TGCGCCAGCAGACCCGGACTAGCGGGGGCCGGGGAGCTGTTTTTT.

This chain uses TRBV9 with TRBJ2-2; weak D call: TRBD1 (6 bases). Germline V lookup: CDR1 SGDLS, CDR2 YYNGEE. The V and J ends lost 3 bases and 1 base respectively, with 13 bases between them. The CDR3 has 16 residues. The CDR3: CASSAVGTRNTGELFF. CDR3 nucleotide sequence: TGTGCCAGCAGCGCCGTCGGGACACGGAACACCGGGGAGCTGTTTTTT.

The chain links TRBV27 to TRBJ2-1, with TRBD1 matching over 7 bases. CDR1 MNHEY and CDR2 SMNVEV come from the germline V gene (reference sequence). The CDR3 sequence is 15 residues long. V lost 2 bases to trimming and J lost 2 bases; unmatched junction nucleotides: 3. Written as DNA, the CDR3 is TGTGCCAGCAGTTTAGCCGGGACAGCCTACAATGAGCAGTTCTTC. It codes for CASSLAGTAYNEQFF.

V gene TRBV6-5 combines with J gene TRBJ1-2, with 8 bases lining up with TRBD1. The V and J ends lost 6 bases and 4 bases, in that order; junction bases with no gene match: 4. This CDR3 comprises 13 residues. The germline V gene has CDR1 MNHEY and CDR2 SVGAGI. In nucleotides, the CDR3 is TGTGCCAGCAGCGACAGGGGCACCTATGGCTACACCTTC. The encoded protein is CASSDRGTYGYTF.

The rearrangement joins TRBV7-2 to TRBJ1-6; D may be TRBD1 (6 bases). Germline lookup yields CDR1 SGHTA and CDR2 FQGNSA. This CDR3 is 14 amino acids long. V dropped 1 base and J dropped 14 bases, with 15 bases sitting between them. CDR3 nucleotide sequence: TGTGCCAGCAGCTTAGGCAGGGGCTATTTCACCCTCCACTTT. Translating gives CASSLGRGYFTLHF. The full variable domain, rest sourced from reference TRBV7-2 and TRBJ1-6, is GAGVSQSPSNKVTEKGKDVELRCDPISGHTALYWYRQSLGQGLEFLIYFQGNSAPDKSGLPSDRFSAERTGGSVSTLTIQRTQQEDSAVYLCASSLGRGYFTLHFGNGTRLTVT.

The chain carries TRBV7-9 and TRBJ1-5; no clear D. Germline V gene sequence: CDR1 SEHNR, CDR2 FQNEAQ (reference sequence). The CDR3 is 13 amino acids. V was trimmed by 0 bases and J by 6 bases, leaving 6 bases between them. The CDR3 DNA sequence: TGTGCCAGCAGCTTAGCAGCGGTTCAGCCCCAGCATTTT. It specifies CASSLAAVQPQHF.

The CDR3 DNA reads TGTGCCAGCAGTGAAGCTTCCATGGGGGGGACGGCAGATACGCAGTATTTT. This translates into CASSEASMGGTADTQYF. The chain uses TRBV2 and TRBJ2-3; TRBD2 agrees at 7 bases. CDR3 length: 17 amino acids. Trimming removed 0 bases from V and 4 bases from J; junction bases left unmatched: 10. The germline CDR1 and CDR2 sequences are SNHLY and FYNNEI.

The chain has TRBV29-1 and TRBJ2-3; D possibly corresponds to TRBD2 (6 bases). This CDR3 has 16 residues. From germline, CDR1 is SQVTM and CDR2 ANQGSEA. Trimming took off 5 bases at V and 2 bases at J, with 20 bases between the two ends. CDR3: CSVRDFFLEDTDTQYF. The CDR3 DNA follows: TGCAGCGTTAGGGACTTCTTTCTTGAAGACACAGATACGCAGTATTTT.

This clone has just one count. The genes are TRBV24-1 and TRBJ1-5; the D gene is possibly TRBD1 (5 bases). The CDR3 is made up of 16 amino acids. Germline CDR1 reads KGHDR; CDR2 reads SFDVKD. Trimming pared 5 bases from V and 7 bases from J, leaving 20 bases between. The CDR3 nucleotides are TGTGCCACCAGTGCCCCCCGGGAGGGGTTGGGGCAGCCCCAGCATTTT. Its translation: CATSAPREGLGQPQHF.

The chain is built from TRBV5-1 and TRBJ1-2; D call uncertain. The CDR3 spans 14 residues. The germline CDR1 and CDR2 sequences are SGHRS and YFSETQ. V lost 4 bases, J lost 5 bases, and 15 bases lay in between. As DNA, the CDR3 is TGCGCCAGCAGCCCGGAGAGAATGGATTATGGCTACACCTTC. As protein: CASSPERMDYGYTF.

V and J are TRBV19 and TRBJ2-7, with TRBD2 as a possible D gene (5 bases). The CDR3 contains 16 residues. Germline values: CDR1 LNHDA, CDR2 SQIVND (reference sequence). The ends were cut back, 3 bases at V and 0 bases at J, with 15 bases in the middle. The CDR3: CASSMGPGVPSYEQYF. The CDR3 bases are TGTGCCAGTAGTATGGGTCCCGGGGTACCCTCCTACGAGCAGTACTTC.

CDR3 sequence (DNA): TGTGCCAGTAGTATAGAGACAGACCTCCTCTCTGGAAACACCATATATTTT. This codes for CASSIETDLLSGNTIYF. The gene calls are TRBV19 and TRBJ1-3; D may be TRBD1 (5 bases). Per the germline V gene, CDR1 is LNHDA and CDR2 is SQIVND (reference sequence). V lost 0 bases, J lost 0 bases, and 12 bases lay in between. The CDR3 is 17 residues long. Filled out from reference TRBV19 and TRBJ1-3, the complete variable domain reads DGGITQSPKYLFRKEGQNVTLSCEQNLNHDAMYWYRQDPGQGLRLIYYSQIVNDFQKGDIAEGYSVSREKKESFPLTVTSAQKNPTAFYLCASSIETDLLSGNTIYFGEGSWLTVV.

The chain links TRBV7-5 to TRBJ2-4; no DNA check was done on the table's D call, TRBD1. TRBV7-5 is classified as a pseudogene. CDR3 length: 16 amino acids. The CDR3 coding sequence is TGTGTCAGAAGCTTAGGAGAGGGGACATTAACGGACATTCAGTACTTC. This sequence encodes CVRSLGEGTLTDIQYF.